The present TCR beta chain was sequenced within a study of CD4+ T cells in melanoma. Here immunoSEQ multiplex PCR was the method, and the copy in TCRdb shows in-frame clones only, minus some. The sample lists 110,000 to 150,000 clones, about nine tenths occurring once. Germline loops: CDR1 GTSNPN, CDR2 SVGIG (reference sequence). This CDR3 has 23 residues. Deletions cut 3 bases from V and 2 bases from J, with 40 bases between. V gene TRBV30 combines with J gene TRBJ1-2, with D possibly being TRBD1 (6 bases). This receptor was taken from a human donor with melanoma. In nucleotides, the CDR3 is TGTGCCTGGAGCCCAGTCTACAGGGTTGTCTTGGGCATAGTTGATGATACCAACTATGGCTACACCTTC. Translated: CAWSPVYRVVLGIVDDTNYGYTF. Full variable domain (rest looked up from reference TRBV30 and TRBJ1-2): SQTIHQWPATLVQPVGSPLSLECTVEGTSNPNLYWYRQAAGRGLQLLFYSVGIGQISSEVPQNLSASRPQDRQFILSSKKLLLSDSGFYLCAWSPVYRVVLGIVDDTNYGYTFGSGTRLTVV.